The next 2 T cell receptor beta chains were all read from a single sample in a study of CXCR3-negative and CXCR3-positive naive CD8 T cells. Study observations and caveats: Hydrophobicity of TRB CDR3s was greater in CXCR3-positive naive cells than in CXCR3-negative naive cells.

The authors made the TRB cDNA libraries by 5' RACE using UMI labels. TCRdb processed the 5' RACE reads again and assigns one entry to each CDR3 protein, with no DNA. The sample is made up of approximately 48,000 distinct CDR3 sequences, and the top ten hold 0.56% of it. Antigens of these TCRs are unknown. Material for sequencing was naive CXCR3+ CD8+ T cells from blood. Subset here: CD45RO-CCR7+CD27+CD95- naive CD8+ T cells expressing CXCR3 (TNR3+). These receptors were taken from a human donor in good health. Some clones in this sample may be carry-over from other donors' samples.

The rearrangement uses TRBV29-1 and TRBJ2-1; TCRdb's assignment of TRBD2 cannot be checked, as there is no DNA. The germline V gene encodes CDR1 SQVTM and CDR2 ANQGSEA. The CDR3 totals 13 residues. The CDR3 reads CSAPERGGNEQFF.

The V and J genes are TRBV4-2 and TRBJ2-7; the TCRdb D gene call, TRBD1, has no DNA to confirm it. Per germline, CDR1 LGHNA and CDR2 YNFKEQ. CDR3 size: 16 residues. The CDR3 protein is CASSQGGGNPFHEQYF.